This T cell receptor beta chain derives from a study of blood T cell repertoires in COVID-19. At the level of the study: From the United States, Italy and Spain came samples of acute and convalescent COVID-19. From T cells, B-cell-depleted T cells, or PBMCs came the material, which was cDNA or gDNA.

In terms of age and location, participants ranged from roughly 18 to 95 years and lived in about two dozen US areas. Participants were placed into cohorts based on the clinical history they reported. CDR1 and CDR2 from the germline V gene are MNHEY and SVGEGT. CDR3 length: 14 residues. The ends lost 5 bases at V and 7 bases at J; junction bases unmatched: 6. The protocol was immunoSEQ multiplex PCR, while the TCRdb copy is restricted to in-frame clones and leaves out a portion. The table includes approximately 220,000 clones, around 91% detected once. Sequences were obtained from PBMCs or T cells enriched from blood (not recorded which). The origin of this receptor is a woman in her late teens or twenties in a cohort exposed to, infected with or recovered from COVID-19 (not recorded which). V is TRBV6-2 or TRBV6-3 and J is TRBJ2-1; 9 bases fit TRBD1. The CDR3 reads CASSPQGAGNEQFF. In nucleotides, the CDR3 is TGTGCCAGCAGTCCACAGGGGGCGGGTAATGAGCAGTTCTTC.